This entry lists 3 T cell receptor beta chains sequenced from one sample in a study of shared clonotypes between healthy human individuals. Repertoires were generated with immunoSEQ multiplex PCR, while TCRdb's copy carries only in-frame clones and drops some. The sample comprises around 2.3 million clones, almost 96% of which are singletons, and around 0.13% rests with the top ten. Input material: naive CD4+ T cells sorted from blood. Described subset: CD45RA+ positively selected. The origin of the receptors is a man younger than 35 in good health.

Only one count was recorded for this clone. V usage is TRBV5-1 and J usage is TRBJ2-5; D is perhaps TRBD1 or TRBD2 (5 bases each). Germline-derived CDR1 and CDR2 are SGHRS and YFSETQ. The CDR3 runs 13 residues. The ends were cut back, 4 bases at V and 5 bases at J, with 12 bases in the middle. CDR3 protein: CASSEVGVETQYF. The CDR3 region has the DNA TGCGCCAGCAGCGAGGTGGGGGTGGAGACCCAGTACTTC.

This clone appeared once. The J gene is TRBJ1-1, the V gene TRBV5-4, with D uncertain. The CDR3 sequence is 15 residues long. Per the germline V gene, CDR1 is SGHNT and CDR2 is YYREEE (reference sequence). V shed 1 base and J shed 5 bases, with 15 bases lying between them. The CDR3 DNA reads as TGTGCCAGCAGCTTGCCCCCAGGATGGGAAACTGAAGCTTTCTTT. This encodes CASSLPPGWETEAFF.

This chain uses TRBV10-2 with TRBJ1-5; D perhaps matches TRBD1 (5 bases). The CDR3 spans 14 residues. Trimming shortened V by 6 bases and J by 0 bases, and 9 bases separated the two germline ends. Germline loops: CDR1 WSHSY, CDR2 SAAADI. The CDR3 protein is CASRPGNSNQPQHF. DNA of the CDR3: TGCGCCAGCAGGCCAGGGAATAGCAATCAGCCCCAGCATTTT.